The entry below gives a single TCR beta chain sequence along with its context. This entry belongs to a study of blood T cell repertoires in COVID-19. As for the study in general: Samples representing acute and convalescent COVID-19 were sourced from the United States, Italy and Spain. Nucleic acid was either cDNA or gDNA, and it came from T cells, B-cell-depleted T cells, or PBMCs.

The protocol was immunoSEQ multiplex PCR, while the TCRdb copy is restricted to in-frame clones and leaves out a portion. The sample contains nearly 250,000 clones, approximately 82% of which appear only once. CDR3 size: 13 residues. Trimming cost V 6 bases and J 3 bases; bases outside gene matches: 7. Germline CDR1 reads SQVTM; CDR2 reads ANQGSEA. J is TRBJ1-1 and V is TRBV29-1; TRBD1 agrees at 7 bases. The sample consisted of peripheral blood. This sequence was found in a woman older than 75 with acute or convalescent COVID-19. The CDR3 nucleotides are TGCAGCGTGGTGACAGGGAAGGACACTGAAGCTTTCTTT. It translates to CSVVTGKDTEAFF.